A single T cell receptor beta chain is shown here with its context. The antigen it recognizes is unknown. Qualities for individual bases were not recorded, and no much larger clone is one base off. The cohort comprised around 690 healthy bone marrow donors. At the time of sampling, every cohort member was nominally healthy, though immune exposures that went unrecorded were likely present. The donor tested CMV seronegative, placing the donor among the roughly 400 seronegative members of the cohort. A peripheral blood sample was provided by each donor, and peripheral blood mononuclear cells were used for TCR beta sequencing. Genomic DNA was extracted from the blood cell samples with the Qiagen DNeasy Blood Extraction Kit. Library creation used the immunoSEQ multiplex PCR assay. A mixture of 60 forward primers for TCR Vbeta segments and 13 reverse primers for TCR Jbeta segments was used in the multiplex PCR. The CDR3 region of rearranged TCR beta genes was amplified from genomic DNA by a multiplex PCR assay. Amplified TCR beta libraries were sequenced as 87-base-pair reads on the Illumina HiSeq System. The published analysis was carried out like this. Across the 600 to 700 repertoires, a later analysis counted approximately 75 million unique TCR beta chains, some 11 million of which were shared by at least two donors. Raw reads were error-corrected and collapsed into unique sequences with a nearest-neighbor algorithm that merged closely related sequences to remove PCR and sequencing errors. CDR3 sequences were aligned to IMGT reference sequences to assign V, D and J gene segments. Each retained sequence needed at least a six-nucleotide match to both a V gene segment and a J gene segment. A rearrangement counted as productive if the CDR3 had no stop codons and remained in frame with V and J, and every other rearrangement counted as non-productive. CDR3 was defined according to IMGT convention as the region running from the second conserved V-encoded cysteine to the conserved J-encoded phenylalanine. Sequences without an unambiguous match to a single V gene segment were excluded from the earlier analysis of several hundred of the donors. In an earlier analysis of around 600 of the donors, V segments were called functional above 56.7% productive rearrangements and were called segregating when the between-donor standard deviation exceeded 5%. To diagnose cytomegalovirus status from the catalog of TCR beta chain sequences, a statistical classification framework was built. V and J gene assignment, in a later analysis, came from comparing TCR nucleotide sequences with IMGT/GENE-DB human TR gene sequences. A later analysis assigned CDR3 sequences and most-parsimonious VDJ recombination scenarios with the TCRdist pipeline. In a later analysis, each TCR beta chain was defined by its CDR3 amino acid sequence together with its V-gene family, and reads without a unique V-gene family were excluded. To address suspected cross-contamination and a sequencing artifact, a later analysis removed under 600 highly shared, low-generation-probability nucleotide sequences. In a later analysis, a clonal expansion index for each public chain was calculated from normalized within-repertoire ranks of inferred template counts. In a later analysis, generation probabilities were computed with a VDJ recombination model fitted to out-of-frame rearrangements, and the resulting probabilities were checked against IGoR. In a later analysis, TCR-TCR, TCR-HLA and TCR-CMV co-occurrence was scored with hypergeometric tests, and a repertoire-size bias correction was applied to TCR pairs. To estimate false discovery rates, a later analysis permuted the HLA or CMV assignments 20 times. In a later analysis, co-occurring TCRs were grouped with DBSCAN, and TCRdist sequence similarity was added when clustering was performed within HLA-allele-positive subsets. Repertoires with fewer than 30,000 or more than 120,000 public chains, plus five repertoires with anomalous nucleotide sharing, were excluded from co-occurrence clustering. Imported from immuneACCESS, the table was reduced by TCRdb to in-frame sequences with V and J called. These copies leave out some clones; in studies compared against another copy, an unresolved V gene accounts for under half, and the cause of the remainder is not known. The V and J calls and the clone size are those of that table, but D and trimming were determined from the DNA. The table for this sample lists roughly 110,000 clones; roughly 75% of them were counted only once. In total, the top ten clones hold roughly 2.5% of the sample.

This entry comes from a study of cytomegalovirus exposure and HLA in healthy donors (TCRdb year 2017). Concerning the study at large: An earlier analysis of approximately 550 of the donors reported approximately 270 Gb of sequence data and 100 million to 130 million unique TCR beta sequences from about 200 million T cells. The study used immunosequencing to profile the T cell repertoires of around 600 subjects and linked those repertoires to cytomegalovirus serostatus. A later genetic analysis took genome-wide SNP genotypes for about three fifths of the roughly 670 donors and used that subset as a discovery cohort. The genetic ancestry cluster associated with self-reported Caucasian donors included roughly 84% of the approximately 410 genotyped donors. An earlier analysis of approximately 500 of the donors applied high-throughput TCR beta sequencing to assess whether each TCR beta V gene segment acted as functional or pseudogenic. All discovery cohort repertoires had been generated on a single sequencing platform. The study aimed to test whether signatures of past pathogen exposure could be identified by cataloging public T cell receptors. The later analysis used no new phenotypic data to find candidate immune exposures, relying instead on TCR beta sequences and their occurrence across donors. Along with the roughly 710-subject first cohort, a separate validation cohort of around 110 different subjects was used. HLA typing covered class I and class II loci at four-digit resolution. To study patterns of TCR occurrence, a later analysis re-analyzed previously published TCR beta repertoires from 700 or so donors and added high-resolution HLA genotyping. A few DR-DQ haplotypes were treated as single units for association and clustering because of strong linkage in the cohort. Alongside the repertoire data, information on donor age, sex, ethnicity and CMV serostatus was compiled. Among 398 genotyped donors of the cohort, an average of roughly 240,000 unique TCR beta nucleotide sequences were sequenced per donor, roughly 20% of them non-productive. Approximately 300 gigabases of sequencing data and around 80 million unique TCR sequences made up an early release that covered 500 to 700 HLA-typed donors. The number of typed donors differed by locus: roughly 620-630 for A, B, C, DRB1 and DQB1; 500 to 550 for DQA1; 606 for DPA1; and around 470 for DPB1. To predict cytomegalovirus infection status, the study brought together high-throughput TCR immunosequencing, statistical association of individual TCRs with disease status, and machine learning. Paper-wide results and their limitations: For the cohort, immune exposure information was limited to CMV serostatus. In a later analysis, HLA-associated TCR beta chains were found to be more clonally expanded and to have lower generation probabilities than equally common non-associated chains. Across donors, most TCR sequences were observed very rarely, whereas some public TCRs were present in many individuals. Linkage disequilibrium might explain the correlated functional status among segregating V segments, but an unknown experimental factor could not be excluded. Because HLA typing was missing for some donors at each locus, association tests included only the typed subset. In an earlier analysis of approximately 590 of the donors, most TCR beta V segments were observed in productive rearrangements about 90% or about 30% of the time, broadly matching IMGT annotations. According to a later analysis, parvovirus B19, influenza, CMV and Epstein-Barr virus appeared linked to several top co-occurrence clusters. Roughly uniform sequencing depth across donors was assumed in presence/absence analyses, although this assumption may not hold. A later analysis found that TCR association rates varied across HLA loci, with DRB1 alleles showing the most associated TCRs and HLA-C alleles the fewest. Some IMGT-functional V segments, including TRBV6-2 and TRBV6-3, could not be distinguished by the 87-base-pair reads and were therefore excluded. According to a later genetic analysis, donors in an Asian-associated ancestry cluster had fewer N-insertions in productive TCRs than the roughly 670-donor mean. The authors suggested that the approach could potentially be generalized to other disease states and immunological phenotypes. Cytomegalovirus status was reported to be diagnosed by the classifier with high specificity and sensitivity in both the original and validation cohorts. A further reported finding was that TCR beta sequences accurately predicted the HLA-A and HLA-B alleles for most subjects in the first cohort. A later analysis found that most CMV-associated TCR beta chains appeared HLA-restricted, with HLA associations seemingly driven largely by CMV exposure. An association between a missense DCLRE1C variant and V-gene and J-gene trimming of TCR beta chains was found in a later genetic analysis and replicated in an independent cohort. A later analysis associated 16,951 TCR beta sequences with specific HLA alleles at a false discovery rate of 0.05. A cluster of highly shared sequence variants was judged likely to be a technical artifact of the sequencing pipeline. A total of roughly 160 TCR beta chains were listed by the study as associated with cytomegalovirus. A few of the identified cytomegalovirus-associated TCR beta chains were confirmed in vitro to be specific for cytomegalovirus antigens. When HLA alleles, especially DR and DQ, strongly co-occurred, TCR associations were difficult to assign to individual alleles. Because counts were too low, seventeen rarely observed V segments, including chromosome 9 orphons, were excluded from the earlier analysis of about 500 of the donors. This cohort had only TCR beta chains sequenced, and the lack of alpha or paired-chain data limited which features could be detected.

The germline V and J ends show losses of 5 bases and 10 bases respectively, and no gene match explains 12 bases of the junction. The CDR3, cysteine through phenylalanine, is 15 amino acids long. Kept here is only the CDR3 DNA, which spans 45 bases and is read in frame from base 1. According to the germline V gene (reference sequence), CDR1 reads LNHNV and CDR2 reads YYDKDF. The rearranged chain carries TRBV15 and TRBJ2-1; TRBD2 matches 9 bases in the middle. Specimen: PBMCs. This TCR came from a man aged 40-49 years in good health and CMV-seronegative. The CDR3 sequence is CATSPDSGGIYEQFF. In nucleotides, the sequence is TGTGCCACCAGCCCCGACAGCGGGGGGATCTACGAGCAGTTCTTC.